The 21 T cell receptor beta chains in this list originate from one sample, sequenced in a study of blood T cell repertoires in COVID-19 (dated by TCRdb to the early 2020s). Library preparation used the immunoSEQ multiplex PCR assay. The table was pulled from immuneACCESS by TCRdb, which kept in-frame rearrangements only. Such tables lose some clones; where checked, under half of the loss comes from unresolved V genes, and the rest has no known cause. This sample comprises 150,000 to 200,000 clones, 70% to 90% of them detected only once. The top ten constitute about 8.6% of the sample. Input material: peripheral blood. These receptors were collected from a man aged 45 to 65 with active or convalescent COVID-19.

This clone was counted only a few times. The chain joins TRBV29-1 to TRBJ1-5; D gene ambiguous. Trimming took off 1 base at V and 6 bases at J, with 7 bases between the two ends. The CDR3 loop spans 12 amino acids. Germline CDR1 is SQVTM and CDR2 is ANQGSEA. Written as DNA, the CDR3 is TGCAGCGTTGAAGTTGAGGGTCAGCCCCAGCATTTT. The encoded protein is CSVEVEGQPQHF.

V and J are TRBV30 and TRBJ1-5; TRBD1 is a possible D gene (6 bases). There are 14 residues in the CDR3. Per germline, CDR1 GTSNPN and CDR2 SVGIG (reference sequence). The V end was cut by 4 bases, the J end by 2 bases, with 12 bases between. The CDR3 is CAWKGEGGNQPQHF. CDR3 sequence (DNA): TGTGCCTGGAAGGGGGAGGGTGGCAATCAGCCCCAGCATTTT.

The chain employs TRBV6-4 and TRBJ2-4, with D perhaps TRBD1 (5 bases). In germline, CDR1 is MRHNA, CDR2 SNTAGT. V was pared by 3 bases and J by 6 bases, with 12 bases between. The CDR3 runs 14 residues. The CDR3 DNA reads as TGTGCCAGCAGTGAAACAGGTTTGGGAAACATTCAGTACTTC. Translation gives CASSETGLGNIQYF.

This chain links TRBV3-1 (or the pseudogene TRBV3-2) with TRBJ2-1, with a possible D match to TRBD2 (6 bases). Trimming removed 1 base at V and 10 bases at J, with 11 bases between. The CDR3 contains 13 residues. Germline V gene lookup returns CDR1 LGHDT and CDR2 YNNKEL (reference sequence). The CDR3 loop reads CASSQVGSSEQFF. The CDR3 DNA reads as TGTGCCAGCAGCCAAGTCGGGAGCTCGGAGCAGTTCTTC.

V gene TRBV3-1 (or the pseudogene TRBV3-2) combines with J gene TRBJ2-7, with TRBD1 matching 8 bases. J lost 0 bases, V lost 3 bases, and 10 bases had no gene match. Germline V gene data show CDR1 as LGHDT and CDR2 as YNNKEL (reference sequence). The CDR3 sequence is 17 residues long. CDR3 nucleotides: TGTGCCAGCAGCCACTTGATGACAGGGGCCAGCTCCTACGAGCAGTACTTC. Translated: CASSHLMTGASSYEQYF.

This chain connects TRBV2 to TRBJ1-4, with D tentatively TRBD1 (5 bases). V was cut by 4 bases and J by 7 bases, with 13 bases left in between. This CDR3 is built from 14 residues. Per germline, CDR1 SNHLY and CDR2 FYNNEI. The CDR3: CASSVGGDGEKLFF. The CDR3 region has the DNA TGTGCCAGCAGTGTCGGGGGGGATGGTGAAAAACTGTTTTTT.

This clone occurred once. The CDR3 nucleotides are TGTGCCAGCAGTCATAGAGTAGCGGGCCTGGCGGGAGAGACCCAGTACTTC. Its protein product is CASSHRVAGLAGETQYF. The rearrangement joins TRBV2 to TRBJ2-5, with 7 bases lining up with TRBD2. CDR1 SNHLY and CDR2 FYNNEI come from the germline V gene. V shed 5 bases, J shed 4 bases, and the junction held 16 bases outside the gene matches. The CDR3 is 17 residues long. The complete variable domain, with remaining parts taken from reference TRBV2 and TRBJ2-5, reads EPEVTQTPSHQVTQMGQEVILRCVPISNHLYFYWYRQILGQKVEFLVSFYNNEISEKSEIFDDQFSVERPDGSNFTLKIRSTKLEDSAMYFCASSHRVAGLAGETQYFGPGTRLLVL.

As to this clone: At one end, the junction sequence differs from germline, possibly due to a read error. J is TRBJ2-7 and V is TRBV14; tentative D call: TRBD2 (5 bases). The CDR3 contains 9 residues. Germline CDR1 is SGHDN and CDR2 is FVKESK. The CDR3 loop is CASSYWTHF. CDR3 DNA: TGTGCCAGCAGCTACTGGACTCATTTC. Full variable domain (missing parts from reference TRBV14 and TRBJ2-7): EAGVTQFPSHSVIEKGQTVTLRCDPISGHDNLYWYRRVMGKEIKFLLHFVKESKQDESGMPNNRFLAERTGGTYSTLKVQPAELEDSGVYFCASSYWTHFGPGTRLTVT.

In nucleotides, the CDR3 is TGTGCCAGCTCTCCCGAGGGTCGAGTTGAAGCTTTCTTT. Its protein is CASSPEGRVEAFF. The chain recombines TRBV18 with TRBJ1-1; no reliable D call. V lost 6 bases to trimming and J lost 7 bases, with 15 bases between them. The CDR3 spans 13 residues. The V gene's germline CDR1 is KGHSH and CDR2 LQKENI.

A few counts support this clone. This CDR3 is CASSLGTGYYEQYF. The CDR3 bases are TGTGCCAGCAGTCTTGGGACAGGGTACTACGAGCAGTACTTC. The genes are TRBV6-5 and TRBJ2-7, with TRBD1 matching over 9 bases. Germline CDR1 reads MNHEY; CDR2 reads SVGAGI. After removal of 5 bases from V and 3 bases from J, the junction contained 5 bases not matched to a gene. The CDR3 covers 14 residues.

The chain has TRBV6-1 and TRBJ2-5, with TRBD2 matching 12 bases. Losses at the gene ends were 3 bases for V and 2 bases for J; bases not matched to a gene: 7. In germline, CDR1 is MNHNS, CDR2 SASEGT. The CDR3 is made up of 17 amino acids. CDR3 coding DNA: TGTGCCAGCAGTGATCGACTAGCGGGAGCTTATCAAGAGACCCAGTACTTC. This sequence encodes CASSDRLAGAYQETQYF.

This chain connects TRBV28 to TRBJ2-7; no reliable D call. The CDR3 consists of 12 residues. Trimming shortened V by 8 bases and J by 9 bases, and 17 bases separated the two germline ends. Germline CDR1 MDHEN, CDR2 SYDVKM. CDR3 loop: CASSGLPEAQYF. The CDR3 DNA reads as TGTGCCAGCTCCGGTCTCCCCGAGGCGCAGTACTTC.

This sequence joins TRBV27 and TRBJ2-1; 9 bases map to TRBD2. Germline trimming cut 6 bases from V and 10 bases from J; bases unmatched to any gene: 19. This CDR3 is built from 17 residues. Germline assignment: CDR1 MNHEY and CDR2 SMNVEV (reference sequence). The CDR3 DNA follows: TGTGCCAGCAGAGGACTAGCGCCTTATCTCATTCATCGCGAGCAGTTCTTC. This codes for CASRGLAPYLIHREQFF.

This clone was seen a few times. The chain employs TRBV2 and TRBJ2-7; D is possibly TRBD1 (6 bases). With 6 bases removed from V and 0 bases from J, the gap between germline ends came to 15 bases. CDR3 size: 15 residues. The germline CDR1 and CDR2 sequences are SNHLY and FYNNEI. CDR3 nucleotide sequence: TGTGCCAGCAGCAATGACAGGTTCAACTCCTACGAGCAGTACTTC. Translation: CASSNDRFNSYEQYF.

The chain uses TRBV18 and TRBJ1-3; the D is unclear. V lost 0 bases to trimming and J lost 0 bases, with 6 bases between them. The CDR3 runs 15 residues. Germline values: CDR1 KGHSH, CDR2 LQKENI. DNA for the CDR3: TGTGCCAGCTCACCACCGGCCCACTCTGGAAACACCATATATTTT. Translated, it gives CASSPPAHSGNTIYF.

The rearrangement links TRBV3-1 (or the pseudogene TRBV3-2) to TRBJ2-3; possibly TRBD2 for D (5 bases). Germline loops: CDR1 LGHDT, CDR2 YNNKEL (reference sequence). Trimming shortened V by 2 bases and J by 1 base, and 16 bases separated the two germline ends. The CDR3 runs to 17 residues. CDR3 nucleotide sequence: TGTGCCAGCAGCCAACCCCCTAGCTGGGGAGGCACAGATACGCAGTATTTT. The encoded protein is CASSQPPSWGGTDTQYF.

The V gene is TRBV19, the J gene TRBJ1-1; 8 nucleotides align to TRBD1. Germline trimming cut 2 bases from V and 5 bases from J; bases unmatched to any gene: 10. This CDR3 has 16 amino acids. The germline V gene encodes CDR1 LNHDA and CDR2 SQIVND (reference sequence). The DNA for the CDR3 is TGTGCCAGTAGTATAATACAGGGGGTCCGAAAGACTGAAGCTTTCTTT. Translated, it gives CASSIIQGVRKTEAFF.

The rearrangement joins TRBV11-1 to TRBJ2-5; D not resolved. Germline lookup yields CDR1 SGHAT and CDR2 FQDESV (reference sequence). This CDR3 contains 13 residues. V was pared by 2 bases and J by 3 bases, with 7 bases between. The CDR3 DNA follows: TGTGCCAGCAGCTTACCTGGAGAAGAGACCCAGTACTTC. Its protein is CASSLPGEETQYF. Combining the CDR3 with reference TRBV11-1 and TRBJ2-5 gives the whole variable domain EAEVAQSPRYKITEKSQAVAFWCDPISGHATLYWYRQILGQGPELLVQFQDESVVDDSQLPKDRFSAERLKGVDSTLKIQPAELGDSAMYLCASSLPGEETQYFGPGTRLLVL.

The chain uses TRBV3-1 (or the pseudogene TRBV3-2) and TRBJ1-6; TRBD1 might be the D (6 bases). The ends were cut back, 0 bases at V and 7 bases at J, with 10 bases in the middle. Per germline, CDR1 LGHDT and CDR2 YNNKEL (reference sequence). CDR3 length equals 15 residues. DNA for the CDR3: TGTGCCAGCAGCCAAGAGGGACAACCCAATTCACCCCTCCACTTT. The encoded protein is CASSQEGQPNSPLHF.

With regard to this clone: The identical CDR3 is also encoded by other nucleotide sequences in the sample. This sequence joins TRBV7-2 and TRBJ2-1; a possible D gene is TRBD1 (6 bases). V shed 0 bases and J shed 3 bases, with 9 bases lying between them. The CDR3 has 15 amino acids. From germline, CDR1 is SGHTA and CDR2 FQGNSA. Written as DNA, the CDR3 is TGTGCCAGCAGCTTAGCACAGGGAAGCTACAATGAGCAGTTCTTC. It yields the protein CASSLAQGSYNEQFF.

This clone was observed a single time. V usage is TRBV7-9 and J usage is TRBJ2-5, with D tentatively TRBD1 (5 bases). V was pared by 1 base and J by 3 bases, with 12 bases between. Germline V gene sequence: CDR1 SEHNR, CDR2 FQNEAQ (reference sequence). CDR3 length: 15 amino acids. CDR3 coding DNA: TGTGCCAGCAGCTTAGGGTATGGGGCTAAAGAGACCCAGTACTTC. It translates to CASSLGYGAKETQYF.